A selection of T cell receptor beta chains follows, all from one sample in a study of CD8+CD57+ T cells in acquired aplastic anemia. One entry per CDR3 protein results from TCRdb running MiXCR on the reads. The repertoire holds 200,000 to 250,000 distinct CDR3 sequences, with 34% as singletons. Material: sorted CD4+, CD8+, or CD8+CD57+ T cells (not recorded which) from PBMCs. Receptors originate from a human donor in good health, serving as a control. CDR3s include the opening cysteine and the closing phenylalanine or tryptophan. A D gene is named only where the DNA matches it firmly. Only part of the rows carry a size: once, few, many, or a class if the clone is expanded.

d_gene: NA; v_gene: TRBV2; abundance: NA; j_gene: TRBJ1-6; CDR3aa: CASSLEGGRLAPLHF; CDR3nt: TGTGCCAGCAGCTTAGAGGGGGGGCGGTTGGCACCCCTCCACTTT
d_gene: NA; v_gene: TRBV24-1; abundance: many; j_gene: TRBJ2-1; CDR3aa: CATSAGAYNEQFF; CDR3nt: TGTGCCACCAGTGCGGGGGCTTACAATGAGCAGTTCTTC
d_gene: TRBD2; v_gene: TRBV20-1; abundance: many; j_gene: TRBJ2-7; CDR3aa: CSARDSPSGGDEQYF; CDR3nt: TGCAGTGCTAGAGATAGTCCTAGCGGTGGGGACGAGCAGTACTTC
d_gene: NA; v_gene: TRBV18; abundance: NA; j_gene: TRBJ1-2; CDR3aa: CASSPPAGFYGYTF; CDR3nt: TGTGCCAGCTCACCACCGGCCGGTTTTTATGGCTACACCTTC
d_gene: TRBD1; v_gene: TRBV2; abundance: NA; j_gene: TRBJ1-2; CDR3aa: CASLDREYGYTF; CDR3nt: TGTGCCAGCCTAGACAGGGAGTATGGTTACACCTTC
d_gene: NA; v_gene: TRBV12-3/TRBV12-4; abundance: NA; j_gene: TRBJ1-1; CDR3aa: CASRRQSWGTEAFF; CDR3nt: TGTGCCAGCAGACGACAGTCGTGGGGCACTGAAGCTTTCTTT
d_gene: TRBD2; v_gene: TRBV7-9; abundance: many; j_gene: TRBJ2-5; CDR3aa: CASGPWGGGRETQYF; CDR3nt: TGTGCCAGCGGGCCATGGGGGGGTGGACGAGAGACCCAGTACTTC
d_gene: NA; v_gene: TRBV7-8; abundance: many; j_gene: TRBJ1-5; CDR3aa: CASSIAGGGQPQHF; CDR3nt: TGTGCCAGCAGCATAGCGGGAGGGGGTCAGCCCCAGCATTTT
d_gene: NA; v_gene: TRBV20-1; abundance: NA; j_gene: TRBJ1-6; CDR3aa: CSARDRVSGNSPLHF; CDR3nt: TGCAGTGCTAGAGACCGAGTTTCCGGTAATTCACCCCTCCACTTT
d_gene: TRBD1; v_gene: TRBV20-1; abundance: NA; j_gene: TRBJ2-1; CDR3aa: CSAPPGTGWYNEQFF; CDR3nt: TGCAGTGCGCCGCCCGGGACAGGGTGGTATAATGAGCAGTTCTTC
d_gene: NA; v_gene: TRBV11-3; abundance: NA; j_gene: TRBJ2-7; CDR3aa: CASSFGTDGTYEQYF; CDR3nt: TGTGCCAGCAGCTTTGGTACGGACGGGACCTACGAGCAGTACTTC
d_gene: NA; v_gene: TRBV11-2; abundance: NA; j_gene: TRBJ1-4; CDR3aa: CASSLGVGSATNEKLFF; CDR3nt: TGTGCCAGCAGCTTAGGAGTAGGATCTGCAACTAATGAAAAACTGTTTTTT
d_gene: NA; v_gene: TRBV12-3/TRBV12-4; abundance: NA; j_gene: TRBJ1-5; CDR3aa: CASSPGGPDQPQHF; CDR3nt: TGTGCCAGCAGCCCCGGGGGACCAGATCAGCCCCAGCATTTT
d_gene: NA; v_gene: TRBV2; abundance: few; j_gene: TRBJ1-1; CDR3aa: CASSEAFF; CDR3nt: TGTGCCAGCAGTGAAGCTTTCTTT